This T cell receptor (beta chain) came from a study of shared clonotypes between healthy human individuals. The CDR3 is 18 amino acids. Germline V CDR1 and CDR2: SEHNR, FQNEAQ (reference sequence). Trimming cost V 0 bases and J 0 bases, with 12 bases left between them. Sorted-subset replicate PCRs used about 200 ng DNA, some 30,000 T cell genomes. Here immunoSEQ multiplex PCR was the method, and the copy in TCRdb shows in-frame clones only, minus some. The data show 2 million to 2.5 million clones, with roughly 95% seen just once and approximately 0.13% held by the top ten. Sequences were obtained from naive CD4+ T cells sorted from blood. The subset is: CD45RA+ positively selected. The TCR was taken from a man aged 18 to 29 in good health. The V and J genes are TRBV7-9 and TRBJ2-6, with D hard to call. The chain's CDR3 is CASSLALGTHSGANVLTF. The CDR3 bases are TGTGCCAGCAGCTTAGCTTTGGGCACCCACTCTGGGGCCAACGTCCTGACTTTC.